The T cell receptor (beta chain) under discussion was sequenced for a study of somatic mutations in cytotoxic T cells in rheumatoid arthritis. Study-level background: Blood (30 ml EDTA) from each patient was taken right after diagnosis, before any treatment.

Each population, CD4+ and CD8+ cells, was isolated by positive magnetic bead selection and checked for purity by flow cytometry. TCRdb keeps only in-frame clones here, not all; method: immunoSEQ multiplex PCR. The profile covers roughly 16,000 clones, with approximately 75% appearing a single time and roughly 12% taken by the ten largest. The V end lost 10 bases, the J end lost 2 bases, and 9 bases lay between the germline ends. Per germline, CDR1 SGHNT and CDR2 YYREEE (reference sequence). This CDR3 is 12 amino acids long. The chain joins TRBV5-4 to TRBJ1-4; D is perhaps TRBD1 (5 bases). The sequenced sample was CD8+ T cells sorted from blood. This sequence originates from an adult with rheumatoid arthritis. CDR3 nucleotide sequence: TGTGCCTGGGGACGGACTAATGAAAAACTGTTTTTT. Residues: CAWGRTNEKLFF.